This T cell receptor beta chain was documented in a study of T cell changes during pregnancy in multiple sclerosis. Only in-frame clones appear in the TCRdb table, and some are missing; sequencing was by immunoSEQ multiplex PCR. This sample yields about 48,000 clones, of which 88% are seen a single time; 1% to 1.5% belongs to the top ten. V was shortened by 1 base and J by 8 bases, with 11 bases between the two germline ends. This CDR3 has 13 amino acids. The V gene's germline CDR1 is SGHDN and CDR2 FVKESK. This chain links TRBV14 with TRBJ1-2; D might be TRBD1 (6 bases). The sequenced sample was CD4+ T cells from peripheral blood mononuclear cells, obtained in the second trimester of pregnancy. The sequence came from a female donor with multiple sclerosis, enrolled in a pregnancy study. The CDR3 nucleotides are TGTGCCAGCAGCCAAGTCCGGGACACCGGCTACACCTTC. This sequence encodes CASSQVRDTGYTF.